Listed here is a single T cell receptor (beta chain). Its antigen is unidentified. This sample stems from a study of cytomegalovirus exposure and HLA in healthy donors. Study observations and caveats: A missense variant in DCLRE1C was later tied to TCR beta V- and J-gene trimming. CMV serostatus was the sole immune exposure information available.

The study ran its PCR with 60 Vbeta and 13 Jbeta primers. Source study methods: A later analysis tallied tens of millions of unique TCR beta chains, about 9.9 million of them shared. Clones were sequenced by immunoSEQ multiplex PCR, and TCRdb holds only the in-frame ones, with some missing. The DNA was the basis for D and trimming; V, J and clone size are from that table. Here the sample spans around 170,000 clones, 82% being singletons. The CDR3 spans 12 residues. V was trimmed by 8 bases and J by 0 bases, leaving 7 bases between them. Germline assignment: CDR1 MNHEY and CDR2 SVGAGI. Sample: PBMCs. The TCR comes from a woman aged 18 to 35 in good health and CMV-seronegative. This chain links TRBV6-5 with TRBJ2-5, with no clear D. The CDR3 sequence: CASQTNQETQYF. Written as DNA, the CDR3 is TGTGCCAGCCAAACAAACCAAGAGACCCAGTACTTC.